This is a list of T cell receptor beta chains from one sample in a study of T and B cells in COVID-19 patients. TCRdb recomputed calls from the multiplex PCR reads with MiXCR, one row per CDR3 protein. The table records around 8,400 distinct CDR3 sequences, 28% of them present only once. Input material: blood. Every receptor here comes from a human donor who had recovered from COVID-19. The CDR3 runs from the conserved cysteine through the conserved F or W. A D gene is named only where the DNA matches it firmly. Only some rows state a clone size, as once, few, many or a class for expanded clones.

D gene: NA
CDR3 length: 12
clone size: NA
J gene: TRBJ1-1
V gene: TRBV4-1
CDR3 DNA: TGCGCCAGCAGCCAAGGGGCTGACGAAGCTTTCTTT
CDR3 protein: CASSQGADEAFF

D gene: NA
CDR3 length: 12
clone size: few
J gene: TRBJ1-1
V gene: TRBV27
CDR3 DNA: TGTGCCACCACGAGCGGGGGCACTGAAGCTTTCTTT
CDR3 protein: CATTSGGTEAFF

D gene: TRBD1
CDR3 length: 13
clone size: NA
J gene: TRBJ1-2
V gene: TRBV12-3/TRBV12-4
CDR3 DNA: TGTGCCAGCAGTTTAGGGGACAGTCATGGCTACACCTTC
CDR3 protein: CASSLGDSHGYTF

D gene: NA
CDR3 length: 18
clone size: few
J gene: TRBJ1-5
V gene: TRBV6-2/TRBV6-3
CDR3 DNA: TGTGCCAGCAGTTATAAAGGGGAACAGGGACTTAGCAATCAGCCCCAGCATTTT
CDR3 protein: CASSYKGEQGLSNQPQHF

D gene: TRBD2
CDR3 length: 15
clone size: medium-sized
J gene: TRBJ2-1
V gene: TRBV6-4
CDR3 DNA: TGTGCCAGCAGTGGTAGCGGGGGGGGCTACAATGAGCAGTTCTTC
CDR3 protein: CASSGSGGGYNEQFF

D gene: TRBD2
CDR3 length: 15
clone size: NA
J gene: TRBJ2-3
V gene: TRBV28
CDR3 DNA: TGTGCCAGCAGTGGACTAGCGGGGGGTCATAATACGCAGTATTTT
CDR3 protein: CASSGLAGGHNTQYF

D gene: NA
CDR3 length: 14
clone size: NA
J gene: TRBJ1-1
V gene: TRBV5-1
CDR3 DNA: TGCGCCAGCAGCTTGGAGACCCAGAACACTGAAGCTTTCTTT
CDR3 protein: CASSLETQNTEAFF

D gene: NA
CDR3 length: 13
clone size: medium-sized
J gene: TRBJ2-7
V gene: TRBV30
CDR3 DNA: TGTGCCTGGAGTCTCCTTCATGGCCACGAGCAGTACTTC
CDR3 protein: CAWSLLHGHEQYF

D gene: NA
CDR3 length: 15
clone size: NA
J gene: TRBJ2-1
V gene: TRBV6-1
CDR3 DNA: TGTGCCAGCAGTGAAGCAGAATCTCTCGGCAATGGGCAGTTCTTC
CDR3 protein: CASSEAESLGNGQFF

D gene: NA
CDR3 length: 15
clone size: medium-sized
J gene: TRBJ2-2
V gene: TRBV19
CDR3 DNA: TGTGCCAGTACCCTGGGGAGGGGGCGGATCGGGGAGCTGTTTTTT
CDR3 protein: CASTLGRGRIGELFF

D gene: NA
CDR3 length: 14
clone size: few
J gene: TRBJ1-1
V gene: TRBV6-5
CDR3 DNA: TGTGCCAGCAGTCGCGATGGGGGCTGGACTGAAGCTTTCTTT
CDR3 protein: CASSRDGGWTEAFF

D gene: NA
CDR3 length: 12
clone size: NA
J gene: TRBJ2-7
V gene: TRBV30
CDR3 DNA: TGTGCCTGGAGGTTGGGGGGCTACGAGCAGTACTTC
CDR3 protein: CAWRLGGYEQYF

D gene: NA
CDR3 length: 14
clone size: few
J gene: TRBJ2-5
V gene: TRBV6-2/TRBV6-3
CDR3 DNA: TGTGCCAGCAGACCCGGACCAACGGGGGAGACCCAGTACTTC
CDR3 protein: CASRPGPTGETQYF

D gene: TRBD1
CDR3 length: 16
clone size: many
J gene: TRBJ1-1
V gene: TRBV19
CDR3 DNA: TGTGCCAGCAAATTACCCGGGACAGGGTTAAACACTGAAGCTTTCTTT
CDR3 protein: CASKLPGTGLNTEAFF

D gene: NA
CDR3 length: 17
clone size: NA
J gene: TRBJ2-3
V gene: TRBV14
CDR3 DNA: TGTGCCAGCAGCCAAGATGTAGGAGCGGTGGACACAGATACGCAGTATTTT
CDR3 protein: CASSQDVGAVDTDTQYF

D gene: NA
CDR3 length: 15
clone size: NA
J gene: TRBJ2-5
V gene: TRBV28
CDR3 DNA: TGTGCCAGCAGTTTACCCATCGGGTGGCATGAGACCCAGTACTTC
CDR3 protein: CASSLPIGWHETQYF

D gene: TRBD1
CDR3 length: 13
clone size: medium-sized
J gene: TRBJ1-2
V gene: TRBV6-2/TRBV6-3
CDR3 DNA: TGTGCCAGCAGTGGACAGGGGATCTATGGCTACACCTTC
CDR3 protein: CASSGQGIYGYTF

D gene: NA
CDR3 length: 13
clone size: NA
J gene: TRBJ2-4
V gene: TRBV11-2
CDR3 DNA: TGTGCCAGCAGCTCCAGACTAGGAGGTATTCAGTACTTC
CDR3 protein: CASSSRLGGIQYF

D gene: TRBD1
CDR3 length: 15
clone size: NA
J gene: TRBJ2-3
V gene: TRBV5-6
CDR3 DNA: TGTGCCAGCAGCGTAGGGGGCTTTCCCACAGATACGCAGTATTTT
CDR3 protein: CASSVGGFPTDTQYF

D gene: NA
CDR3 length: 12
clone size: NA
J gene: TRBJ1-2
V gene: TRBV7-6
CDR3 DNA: TGTGCCAGCAGCTCCCTAAACTATGGCTACACCTTC
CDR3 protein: CASSSLNYGYTF

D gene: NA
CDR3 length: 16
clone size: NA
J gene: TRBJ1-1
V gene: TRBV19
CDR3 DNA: TGTGCCAGTAGTGGACCCCCAGCGGGGGGCGCGACTGAAGCTTTCTTT
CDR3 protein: CASSGPPAGGATEAFF

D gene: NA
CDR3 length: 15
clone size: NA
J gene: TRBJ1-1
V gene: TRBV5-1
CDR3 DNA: TGCGCCAGCACCCTGATAGGGGGAATGAACACTGAAGCTTTCTTT
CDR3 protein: CASTLIGGMNTEAFF

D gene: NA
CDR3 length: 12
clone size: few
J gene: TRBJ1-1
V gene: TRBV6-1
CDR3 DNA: TGTGCCAGCAGTGAAGGGGGCCTTGAAGCTTTCTTT
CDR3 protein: CASSEGGLEAFF

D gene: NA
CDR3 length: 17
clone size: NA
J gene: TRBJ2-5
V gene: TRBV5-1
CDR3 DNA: TGCGCCAGCAGCCGAGGCGAAGGGGGGGGGTATTTGGAGACCCAGTACTTC
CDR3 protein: CASSRGEGGGYLETQYF

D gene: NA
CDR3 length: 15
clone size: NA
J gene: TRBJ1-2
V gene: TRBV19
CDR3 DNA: TGTGCCAGTAGTATCCCCCGACGGGGGAGGCAGGGCTACACCTTC
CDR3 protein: CASSIPRRGRQGYTF

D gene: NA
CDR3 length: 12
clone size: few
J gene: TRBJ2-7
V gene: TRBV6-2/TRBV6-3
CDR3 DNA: TGTGCCAGTGCCAACCCAAATTACGAGCAGTACTTC
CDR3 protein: CASANPNYEQYF

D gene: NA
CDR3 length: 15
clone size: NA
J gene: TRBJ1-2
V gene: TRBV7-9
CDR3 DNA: TGTGCCAGCAGCTACAACAGGGTAGGGAGACATGGCTACACCTTC
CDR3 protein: CASSYNRVGRHGYTF

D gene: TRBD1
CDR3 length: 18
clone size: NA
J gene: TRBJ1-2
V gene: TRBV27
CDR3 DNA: TGTGCCAGCAGTACCCCCGGGACAGGGGCGTTGGGAGACTATGGCTACACCTTC
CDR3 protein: CASSTPGTGALGDYGYTF

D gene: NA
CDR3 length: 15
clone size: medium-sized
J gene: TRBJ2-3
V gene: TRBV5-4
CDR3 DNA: TGTGCCAGCAGCTTGGAGCTAGCTGCGGTAGATACGCAGTATTTT
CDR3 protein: CASSLELAAVDTQYF

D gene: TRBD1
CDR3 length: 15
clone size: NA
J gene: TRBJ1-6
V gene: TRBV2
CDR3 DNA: TGTGCCAGCAGTCTTCGGGACAGGGGGCAAGTACCCCTCCACTTT
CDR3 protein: CASSLRDRGQVPLHF

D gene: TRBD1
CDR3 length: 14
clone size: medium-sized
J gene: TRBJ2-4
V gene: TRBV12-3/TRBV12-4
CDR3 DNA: TGTGCCAGCAGTCCCACAGGGGCGGAAAACATTCAGTACTTC
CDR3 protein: CASSPTGAENIQYF

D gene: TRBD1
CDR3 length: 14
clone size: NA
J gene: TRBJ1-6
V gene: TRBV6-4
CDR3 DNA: TGTGCCAGGGAGGGACAGGGTCGGGGAATTCACCCCTCCTTT
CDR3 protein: CAREGQGRGIHPSF

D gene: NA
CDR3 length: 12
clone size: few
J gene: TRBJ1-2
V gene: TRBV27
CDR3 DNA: TGTGCCAGCAGTGGGGGGGCGCACGGCTACACCTTC
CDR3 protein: CASSGGAHGYTF

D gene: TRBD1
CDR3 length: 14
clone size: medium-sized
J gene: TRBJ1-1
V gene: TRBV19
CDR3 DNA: TGTGCCAGTAGTAGGACAGGGCTAAACACTGAAGCTTTCTTT
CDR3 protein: CASSRTGLNTEAFF

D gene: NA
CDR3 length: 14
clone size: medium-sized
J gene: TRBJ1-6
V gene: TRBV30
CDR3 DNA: TGTGCCTGGAGTAAAACGGATGCGAGTTCACCCCTCCACTTT
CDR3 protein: CAWSKTDASSPLHF

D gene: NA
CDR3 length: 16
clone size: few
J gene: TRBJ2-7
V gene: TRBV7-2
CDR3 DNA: TGTGCCAGCAGCTTAGGAGGTGGGGGAATGGCCTACGAGCAGTACTTC
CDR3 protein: CASSLGGGGMAYEQYF

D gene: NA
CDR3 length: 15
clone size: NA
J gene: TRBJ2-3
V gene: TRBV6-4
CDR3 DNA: TGTGCCAGCAGTGACTTAGGGGACGAGACAGATACGCAGTATTTT
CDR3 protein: CASSDLGDETDTQYF

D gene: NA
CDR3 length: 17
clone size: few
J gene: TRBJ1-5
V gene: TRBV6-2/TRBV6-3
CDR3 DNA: TGTGCCAGCAGCCCGGAGAGGGCAGGGGCTAGCAATCAGCCCCAGCATTTT
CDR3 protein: CASSPERAGASNQPQHF

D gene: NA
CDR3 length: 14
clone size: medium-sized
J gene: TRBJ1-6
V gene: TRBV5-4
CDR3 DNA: TGTGCCAGCAGCTTGGACAGAAATAATTCACCCCTCCACTTT
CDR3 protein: CASSLDRNNSPLHF

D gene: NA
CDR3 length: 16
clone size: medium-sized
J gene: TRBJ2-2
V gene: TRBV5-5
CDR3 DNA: TGTGCCAGCAGCCCTGGGGGTAGGGGTTCCCCCGGGGAGCTGTTTTTT
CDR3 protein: CASSPGGRGSPGELFF

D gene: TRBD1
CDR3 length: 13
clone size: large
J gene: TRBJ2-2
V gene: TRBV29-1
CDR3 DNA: TGCAGCGTTGTATTGACAGGGGCCGGGGAGCTGTTTTTT
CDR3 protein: CSVVLTGAGELFF

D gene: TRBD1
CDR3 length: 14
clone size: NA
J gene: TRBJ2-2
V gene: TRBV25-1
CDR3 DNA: TGTGCCAGCTCCACAGGGGATAACACCGGGGAGCTGTTTTTT
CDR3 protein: CASSTGDNTGELFF

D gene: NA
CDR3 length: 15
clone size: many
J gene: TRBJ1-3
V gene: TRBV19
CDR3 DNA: TGTGCCAGTAGTCTCCCTTTCAGCTCTGGAAACACCATATATTTT
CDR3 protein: CASSLPFSSGNTIYF

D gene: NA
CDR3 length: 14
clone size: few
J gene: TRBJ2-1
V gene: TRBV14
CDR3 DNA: TGTGCCAGCAGCCTATCGTCCCTCTACAATGAGCAGTTCTTC
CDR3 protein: CASSLSSLYNEQFF

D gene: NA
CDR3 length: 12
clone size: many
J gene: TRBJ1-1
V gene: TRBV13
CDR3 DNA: TGTGCCAGCAGCAGCTCCGGAGCTGAAGCTTTCTTT
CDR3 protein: CASSSSGAEAFF

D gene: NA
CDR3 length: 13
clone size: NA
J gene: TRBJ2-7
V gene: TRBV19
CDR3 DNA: TGTGCCAGTAGTCCTTGGTACGGATACGAGCAGTACTTC
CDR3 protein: CASSPWYGYEQYF

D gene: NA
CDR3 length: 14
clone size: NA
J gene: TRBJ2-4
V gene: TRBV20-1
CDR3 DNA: TGCAGTGCTTTTTGGGGGGTAGCCAAAAACATTCAGTACTTC
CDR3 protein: CSAFWGVAKNIQYF